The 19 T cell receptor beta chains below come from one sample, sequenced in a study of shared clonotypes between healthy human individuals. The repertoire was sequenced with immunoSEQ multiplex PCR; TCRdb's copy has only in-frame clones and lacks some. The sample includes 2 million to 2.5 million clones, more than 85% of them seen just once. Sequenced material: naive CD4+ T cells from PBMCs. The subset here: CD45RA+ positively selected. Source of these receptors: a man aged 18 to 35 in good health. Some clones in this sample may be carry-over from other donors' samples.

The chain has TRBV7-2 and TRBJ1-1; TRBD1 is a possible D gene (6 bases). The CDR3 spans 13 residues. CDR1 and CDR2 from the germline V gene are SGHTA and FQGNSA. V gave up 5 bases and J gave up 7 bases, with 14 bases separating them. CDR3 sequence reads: CASSPGQYIEAFF. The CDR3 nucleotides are TGTGCCAGCAGCCCGGGACAATACATTGAAGCTTTCTTT.

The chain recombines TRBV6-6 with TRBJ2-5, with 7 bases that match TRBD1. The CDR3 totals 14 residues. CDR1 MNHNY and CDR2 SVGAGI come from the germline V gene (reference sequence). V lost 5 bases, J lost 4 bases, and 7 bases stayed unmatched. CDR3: CASSRQGRRETQYF. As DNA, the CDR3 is TGTGCCAGCAGTAGACAGGGTCGGCGAGAGACCCAGTACTTC.

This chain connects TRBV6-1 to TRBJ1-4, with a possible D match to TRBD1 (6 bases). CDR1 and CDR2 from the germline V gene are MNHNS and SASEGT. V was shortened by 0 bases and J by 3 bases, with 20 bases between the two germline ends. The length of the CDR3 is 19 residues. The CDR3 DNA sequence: TGTGCCAGCAGTGAAGCGCCGTGGACTACAGGGTATCCTAATGAAAAACTGTTTTTT. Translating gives CASSEAPWTTGYPNEKLFF.

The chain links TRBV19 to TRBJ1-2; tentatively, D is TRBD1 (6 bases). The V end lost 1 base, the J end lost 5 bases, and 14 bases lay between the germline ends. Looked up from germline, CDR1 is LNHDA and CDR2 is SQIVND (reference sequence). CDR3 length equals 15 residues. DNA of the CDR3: TGTGCCAGTAGTATAGTGAGACAGGCGCCTTATGGCTACACCTTC. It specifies CASSIVRQAPYGYTF.

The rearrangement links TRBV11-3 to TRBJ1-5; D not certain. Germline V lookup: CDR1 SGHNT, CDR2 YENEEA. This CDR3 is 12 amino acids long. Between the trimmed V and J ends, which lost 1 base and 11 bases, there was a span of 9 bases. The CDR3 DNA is TGTGCCAGCAGCTTAGGGGTCCAGACCCAGCATTTT. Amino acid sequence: CASSLGVQTQHF.

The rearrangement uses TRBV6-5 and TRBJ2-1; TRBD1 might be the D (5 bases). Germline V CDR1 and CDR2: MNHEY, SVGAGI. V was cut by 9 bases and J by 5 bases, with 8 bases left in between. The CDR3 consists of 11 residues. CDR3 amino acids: CASLQDNEQFF. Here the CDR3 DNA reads TGTGCCAGTTTACAGGACAATGAGCAGTTCTTC.

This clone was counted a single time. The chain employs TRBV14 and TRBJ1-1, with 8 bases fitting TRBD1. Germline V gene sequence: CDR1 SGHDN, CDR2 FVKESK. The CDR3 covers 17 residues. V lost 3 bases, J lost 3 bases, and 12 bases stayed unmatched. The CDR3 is CASSQTGGRGPHTEAFF. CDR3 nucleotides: TGTGCCAGCAGCCAGACGGGGGGCAGGGGGCCGCACACTGAAGCTTTCTTT.

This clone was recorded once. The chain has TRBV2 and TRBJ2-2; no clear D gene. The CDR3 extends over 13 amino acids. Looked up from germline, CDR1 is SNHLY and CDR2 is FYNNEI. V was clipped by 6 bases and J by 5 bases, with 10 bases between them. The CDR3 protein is CASRADVTGELFF. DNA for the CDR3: TGTGCCAGCAGGGCAGATGTTACCGGGGAGCTGTTTTTT.

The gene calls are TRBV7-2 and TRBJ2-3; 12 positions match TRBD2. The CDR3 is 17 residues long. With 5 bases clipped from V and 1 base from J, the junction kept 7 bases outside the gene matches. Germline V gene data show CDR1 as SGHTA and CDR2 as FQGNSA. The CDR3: CASSPQRTSGGTDTQYF. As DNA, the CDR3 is TGTGCCAGCAGCCCTCAACGGACTAGCGGGGGCACAGATACGCAGTATTTT.

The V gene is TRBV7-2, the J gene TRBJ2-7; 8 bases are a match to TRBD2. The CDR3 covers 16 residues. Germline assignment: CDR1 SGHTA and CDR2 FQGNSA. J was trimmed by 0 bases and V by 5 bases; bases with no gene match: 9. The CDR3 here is CASSPSGSLPSYEQYF. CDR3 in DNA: TGTGCCAGCAGCCCGAGCGGGAGCCTACCCTCCTACGAGCAGTACTTC.

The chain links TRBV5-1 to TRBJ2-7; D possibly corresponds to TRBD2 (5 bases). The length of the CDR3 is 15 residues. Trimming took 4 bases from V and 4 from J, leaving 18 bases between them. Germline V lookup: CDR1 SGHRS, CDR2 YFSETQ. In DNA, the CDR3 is TGCGCCAGCAGCCGGACGGACTCGATTAAATACGAGCAGTACTTC. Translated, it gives CASSRTDSIKYEQYF.

The DNA of the CDR3 is TGTGCCAGCACTTACTTAGGGCAGGGGAGGGAGCTGTTTTTT. This gives the protein CASTYLGQGRELFF. The chain couples TRBV2 to TRBJ2-2; the D gene is possibly TRBD1 (6 bases). Germline values: CDR1 SNHLY, CDR2 FYNNEI. The V end lost 7 bases, the J end lost 9 bases, and 18 bases lay between the germline ends. This CDR3 spans 14 amino acids.

The CDR3 nucleotides are TGTGCCAGCAGACGGGGGGCCTACGAGCAGTACTTC. It encodes CASRRGAYEQYF. This chain links TRBV28 with TRBJ2-7, with 7 bases that match TRBD2. The V and J ends lost 6 bases and 2 bases, in that order; junction bases with no gene match: 1. Germline loops: CDR1 MDHEN, CDR2 SYDVKM. The CDR3 is 12 residues long.

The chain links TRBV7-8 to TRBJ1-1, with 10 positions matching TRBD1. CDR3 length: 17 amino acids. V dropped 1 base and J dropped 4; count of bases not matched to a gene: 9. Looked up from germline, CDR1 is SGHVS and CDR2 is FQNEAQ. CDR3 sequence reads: CASSLGWTGGIITEAFF. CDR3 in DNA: TGTGCCAGCAGCTTAGGTTGGACAGGGGGAATTATCACTGAAGCTTTCTTT.

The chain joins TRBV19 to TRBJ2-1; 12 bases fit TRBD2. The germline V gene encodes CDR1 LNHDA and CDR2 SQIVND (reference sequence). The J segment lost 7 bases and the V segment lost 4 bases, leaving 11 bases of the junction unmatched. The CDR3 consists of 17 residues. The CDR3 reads CASSTGTRLAGENEQFF. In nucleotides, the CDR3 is TGTGCCAGTAGTACCGGTACTCGACTAGCGGGAGAGAATGAGCAGTTCTTC.

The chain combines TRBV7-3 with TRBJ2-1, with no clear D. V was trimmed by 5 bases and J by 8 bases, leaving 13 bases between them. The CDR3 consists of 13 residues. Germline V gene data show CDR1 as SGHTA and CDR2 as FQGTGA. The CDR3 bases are TGTGCCAGCAGCCCACGGTTTGACCATGAGCAGTTCTTC. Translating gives CASSPRFDHEQFF. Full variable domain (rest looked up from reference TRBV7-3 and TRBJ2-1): GAGVSQTPSNKVTEKGKYVELRCDPISGHTALYWYRQSLGQGPEFLIYFQGTGAADDSGLPNDRFFAVRPEGSVSTLKIQRTERGDSAVYLCASSPRFDHEQFFGPGTRLTVL.

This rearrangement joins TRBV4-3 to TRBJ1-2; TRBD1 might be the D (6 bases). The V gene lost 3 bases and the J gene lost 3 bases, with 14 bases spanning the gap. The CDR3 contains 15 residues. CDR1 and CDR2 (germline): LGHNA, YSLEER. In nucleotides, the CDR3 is TGCGCCAGCAGCCAGGCGGGACACGCATACTATGGCTACACCTTC. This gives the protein CASSQAGHAYYGYTF.

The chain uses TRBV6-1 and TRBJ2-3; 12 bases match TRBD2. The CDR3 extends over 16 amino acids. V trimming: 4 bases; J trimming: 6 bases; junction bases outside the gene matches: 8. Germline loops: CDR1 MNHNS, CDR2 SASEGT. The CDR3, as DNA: TGTGCCAGCAGTGGCCTAGCGGGAGGGGTCGGGGATACGCAGTATTTT. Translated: CASSGLAGGVGDTQYF.

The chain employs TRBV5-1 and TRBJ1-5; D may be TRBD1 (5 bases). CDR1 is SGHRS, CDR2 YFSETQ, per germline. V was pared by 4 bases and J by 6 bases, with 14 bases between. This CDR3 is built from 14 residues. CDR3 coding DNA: TGCGCCAGCAGCGGGGGTGGGGTCGGTCAGCCCCAGCATTTT. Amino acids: CASSGGGVGQPQHF.